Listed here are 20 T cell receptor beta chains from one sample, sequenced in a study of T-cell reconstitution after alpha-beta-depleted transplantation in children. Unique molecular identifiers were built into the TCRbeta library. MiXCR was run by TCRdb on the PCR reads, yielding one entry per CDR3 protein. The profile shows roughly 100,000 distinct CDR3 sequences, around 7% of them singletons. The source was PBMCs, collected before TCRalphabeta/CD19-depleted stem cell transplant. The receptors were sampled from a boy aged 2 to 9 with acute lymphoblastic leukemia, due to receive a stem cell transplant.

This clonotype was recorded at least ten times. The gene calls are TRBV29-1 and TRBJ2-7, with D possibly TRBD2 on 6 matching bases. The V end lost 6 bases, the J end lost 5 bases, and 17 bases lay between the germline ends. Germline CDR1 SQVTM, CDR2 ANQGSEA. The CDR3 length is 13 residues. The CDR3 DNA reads TGCAGCGTCGCCGGCGGCGGGGACGACGAGCAGTACTTC. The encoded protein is CSVAGGGDDEQYF.

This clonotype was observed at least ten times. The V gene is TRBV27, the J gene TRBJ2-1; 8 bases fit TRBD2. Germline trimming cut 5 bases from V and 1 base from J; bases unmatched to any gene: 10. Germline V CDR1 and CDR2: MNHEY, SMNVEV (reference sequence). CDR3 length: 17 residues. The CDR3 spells CASSQTGGPGSYNEQFF. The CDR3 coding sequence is TGTGCCAGCAGTCAGACGGGGGGGCCGGGGTCCTACAATGAGCAGTTCTTC.

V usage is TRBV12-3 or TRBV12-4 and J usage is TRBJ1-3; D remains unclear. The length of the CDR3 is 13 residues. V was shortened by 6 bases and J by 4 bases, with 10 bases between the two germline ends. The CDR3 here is CASRRYGGNTIYF. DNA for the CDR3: TGTGCCAGCAGGCGCTATGGAGGAAACACCATATATTTT.

The chain's CDR3 is CSAIQGAGYNEQFF. The DNA for the CDR3 is TGCAGTGCTATACAGGGGGCGGGCTACAATGAGCAGTTCTTC. The chain is built from TRBV20-1 and TRBJ2-1; 9 bases align to TRBD1. The CDR3 covers 14 residues. The germline V gene encodes CDR1 DFQATT and CDR2 SNEGSKA (reference sequence). The V segment lost 4 bases and the J segment 3 bases; nucleotides outside the gene matches: 4.

The DNA of the CDR3 is TGTGCCAGCAGCTTGAATAGGAATGAGCAGTTCTTC. Its translation: CASSLNRNEQFF. V gene TRBV5-4 combines with J gene TRBJ2-1, with D uncertain. V was cut by 1 base and J by 7 bases, with 6 bases left in between. The CDR3 is made up of 12 amino acids. Germline V gene sequence: CDR1 SGHNT, CDR2 YYREEE (reference sequence). The full variable domain, in which reference TRBV5-4 and TRBJ2-1 provide the parts outside the CDR3, is ETGVTQSPTHLIKTRGQQVTLRCSSQSGHNTVSWYQQALGQGPQFIFQYYREEENGRGNFPPRFSGLQFPNYSSELNVNALELDDSALYLCASSLNRNEQFFGPGTRLTVL.

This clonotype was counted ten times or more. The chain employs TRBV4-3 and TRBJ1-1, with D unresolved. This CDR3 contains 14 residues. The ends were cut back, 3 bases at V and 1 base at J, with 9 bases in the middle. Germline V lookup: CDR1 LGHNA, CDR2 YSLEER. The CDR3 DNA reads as TGCGCCAGCAGCCATATGGAAACGAACACTGAAGCTTTCTTT. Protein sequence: CASSHMETNTEAFF.

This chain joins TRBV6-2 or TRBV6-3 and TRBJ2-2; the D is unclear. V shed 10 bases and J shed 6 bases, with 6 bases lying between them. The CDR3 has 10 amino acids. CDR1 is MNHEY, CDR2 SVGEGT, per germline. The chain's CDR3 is CATEAGELFF. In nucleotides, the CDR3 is TGTGCCACTGAGGCCGGGGAGCTGTTTTTT.

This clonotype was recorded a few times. The CDR3: CASSQVHRDGYTF. The CDR3, as DNA: TGTGCCAGCAGCCAAGTCCACAGGGATGGCTACACCTTC. This sequence joins TRBV3-1 and TRBJ1-2; D may be TRBD1 (6 bases). Germline CDR1 reads LGHDT; CDR2 reads YNNKEL (reference sequence). CDR3 length: 13 amino acids. The V and J ends lost 1 base and 6 bases respectively, with 9 bases between them.

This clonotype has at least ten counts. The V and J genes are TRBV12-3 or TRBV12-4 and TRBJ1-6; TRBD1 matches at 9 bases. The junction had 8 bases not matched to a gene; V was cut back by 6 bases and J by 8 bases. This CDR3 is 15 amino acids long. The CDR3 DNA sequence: TGTGCCAGCAGCCCCCCGGGACAGGGTTATTCACCCCTCCACTTT. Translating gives CASSPPGQGYSPLHF.

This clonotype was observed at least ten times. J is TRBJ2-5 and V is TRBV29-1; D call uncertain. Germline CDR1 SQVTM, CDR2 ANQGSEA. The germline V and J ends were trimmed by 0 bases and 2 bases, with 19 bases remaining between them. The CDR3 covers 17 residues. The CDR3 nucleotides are TGCAGCGTTGAAGATCCCCACTCAGGACGGCTACAAGAGACCCAGTACTTC. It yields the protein CSVEDPHSGRLQETQYF.

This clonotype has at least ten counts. The CDR3 DNA sequence: TGTGCCAGCAGCTTAACCGGAGCGGGGTGGGAGGAGACCCAGTACTTC. Translated, it gives CASSLTGAGWEETQYF. The chain employs TRBV7-7 and TRBJ2-5; TRBD2 matches at 7 bases. The J segment lost 5 bases and the V segment lost 2 bases, leaving 11 bases of the junction unmatched. The CDR3 covers 16 residues. In germline, CDR1 is SSHAT, CDR2 FNYEAQ (reference sequence).

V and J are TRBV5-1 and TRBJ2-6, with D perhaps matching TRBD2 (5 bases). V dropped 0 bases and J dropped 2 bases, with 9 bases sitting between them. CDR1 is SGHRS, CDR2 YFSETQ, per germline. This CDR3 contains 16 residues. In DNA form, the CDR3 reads TGCGCCAGCAGCTTGGCCGTGGGAGCTGGGGCCAACGTCCTGACTTTC. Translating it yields CASSLAVGAGANVLTF.

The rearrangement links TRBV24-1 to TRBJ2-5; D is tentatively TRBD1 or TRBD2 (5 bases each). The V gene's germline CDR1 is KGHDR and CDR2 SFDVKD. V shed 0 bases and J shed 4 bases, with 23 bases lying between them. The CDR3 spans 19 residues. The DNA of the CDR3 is TGTGCCACCAGTGATTTGCCCCAGGGATCACCCGGGGAAGGAGAGACCCAGTACTTC. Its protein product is CATSDLPQGSPGEGETQYF.

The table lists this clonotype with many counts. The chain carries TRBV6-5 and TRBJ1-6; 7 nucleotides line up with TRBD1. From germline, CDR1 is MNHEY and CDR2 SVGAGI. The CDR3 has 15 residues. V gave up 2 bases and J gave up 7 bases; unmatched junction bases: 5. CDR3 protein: CASSYEQGSNSPLHF. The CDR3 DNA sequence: TGTGCCAGCAGTTACGAACAGGGGAGCAATTCACCCCTCCACTTT.

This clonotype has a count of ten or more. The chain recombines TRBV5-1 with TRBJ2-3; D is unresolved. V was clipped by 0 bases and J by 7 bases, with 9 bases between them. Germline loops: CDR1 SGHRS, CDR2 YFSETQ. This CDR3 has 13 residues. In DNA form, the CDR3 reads TGCGCCAGCAGCTTGGAGGCGGAGTATACGCAGTATTTT. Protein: CASSLEAEYTQYF. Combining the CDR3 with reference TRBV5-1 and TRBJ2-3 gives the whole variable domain KAGVTQTPRYLIKTRGQQVTLSCSPISGHRSVSWYQQTPGQGLQFLFEYFSETQRNKGNFPGRFSGRQFSNSRSEMNVSTLELGDSALYLCASSLEAEYTQYFGPGTRLTVL.

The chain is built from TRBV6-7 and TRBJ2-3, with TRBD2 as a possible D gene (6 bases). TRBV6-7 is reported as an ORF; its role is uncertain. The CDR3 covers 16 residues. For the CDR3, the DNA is TGTTCACTTGGGGGAAATACGCCGGGGGATTTGACTACGCAGTATTTT. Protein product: CSLGGNTPGDLTTQYF.

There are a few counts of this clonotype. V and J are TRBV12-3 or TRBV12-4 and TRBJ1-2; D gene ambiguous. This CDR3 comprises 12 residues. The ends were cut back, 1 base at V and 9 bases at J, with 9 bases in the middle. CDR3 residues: CASSLDGSSYTF. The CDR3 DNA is TGTGCCAGCAGTTTAGACGGATCCAGCTACACCTTC.

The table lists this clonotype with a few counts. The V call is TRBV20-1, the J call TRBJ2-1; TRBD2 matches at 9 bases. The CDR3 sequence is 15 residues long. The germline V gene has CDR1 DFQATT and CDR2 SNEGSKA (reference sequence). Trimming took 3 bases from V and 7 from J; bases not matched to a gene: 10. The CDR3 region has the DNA TGCAGTGCTAGTGCAGGGCGGGGGGGGTGGAATGAGCAGTTCTTC. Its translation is CSASAGRGGWNEQFF.

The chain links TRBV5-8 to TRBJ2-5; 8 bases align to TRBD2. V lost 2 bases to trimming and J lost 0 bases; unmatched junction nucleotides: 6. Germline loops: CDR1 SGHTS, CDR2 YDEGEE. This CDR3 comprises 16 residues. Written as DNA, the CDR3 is TGTGCCAGCAGCTTCCGAGCGGGGGTGTACCAAGAGACCCAGTACTTC. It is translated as CASSFRAGVYQETQYF.

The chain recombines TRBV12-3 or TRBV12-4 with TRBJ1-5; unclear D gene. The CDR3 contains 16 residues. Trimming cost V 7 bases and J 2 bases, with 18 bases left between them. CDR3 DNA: TGTGCCAGCACCGTGGGCCCTCGGGATGGCAATCAGCCCCAGCATTTT. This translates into CASTVGPRDGNQPQHF.